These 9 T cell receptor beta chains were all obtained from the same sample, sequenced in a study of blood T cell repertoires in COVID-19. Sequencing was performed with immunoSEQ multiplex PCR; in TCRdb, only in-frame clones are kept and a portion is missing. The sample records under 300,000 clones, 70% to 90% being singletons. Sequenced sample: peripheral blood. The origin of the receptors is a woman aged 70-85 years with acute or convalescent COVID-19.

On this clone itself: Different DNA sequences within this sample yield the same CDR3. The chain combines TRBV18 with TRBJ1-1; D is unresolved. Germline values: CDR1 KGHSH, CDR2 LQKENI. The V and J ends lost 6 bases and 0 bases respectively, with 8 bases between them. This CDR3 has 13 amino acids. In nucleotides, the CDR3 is TGTGCCAGCTCTCCTGGCATGAACACTGAAGCTTTCTTT. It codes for CASSPGMNTEAFF. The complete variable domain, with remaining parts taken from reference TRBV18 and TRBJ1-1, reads NAGVMQNPRHLVRRRGQEARLRCSPMKGHSHVYWYRQLPEEGLKFMVYLQKENIIDESGMPKERFSAEFPKEGPSILRIQQVVRGDSAAYFCASSPGMNTEAFFGQGTRLTVV.

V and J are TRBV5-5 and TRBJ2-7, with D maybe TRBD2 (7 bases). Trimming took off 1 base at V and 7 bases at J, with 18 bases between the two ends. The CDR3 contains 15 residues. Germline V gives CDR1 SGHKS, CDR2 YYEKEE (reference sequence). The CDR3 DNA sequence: TGTGCCAGCAGCTTGCAGGCGGGGGCCCCTACGGAGCAGTACTTC. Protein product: CASSLQAGAPTEQYF.

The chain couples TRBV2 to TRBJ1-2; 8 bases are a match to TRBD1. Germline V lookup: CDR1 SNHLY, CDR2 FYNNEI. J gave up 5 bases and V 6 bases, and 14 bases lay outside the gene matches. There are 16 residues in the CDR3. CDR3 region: CASRGQDDRGWYGYTF. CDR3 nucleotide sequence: TGTGCCAGCAGGGGCCAAGATGACAGGGGTTGGTATGGCTACACCTTC.

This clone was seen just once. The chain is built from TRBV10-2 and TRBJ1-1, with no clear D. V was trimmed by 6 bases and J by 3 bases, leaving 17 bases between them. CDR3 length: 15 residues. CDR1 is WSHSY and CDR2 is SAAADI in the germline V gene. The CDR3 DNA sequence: TGCGCCAGCAGGGAGCATTTTCGGGGTCACACTGAAGCTTTCTTT. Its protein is CASREHFRGHTEAFF.

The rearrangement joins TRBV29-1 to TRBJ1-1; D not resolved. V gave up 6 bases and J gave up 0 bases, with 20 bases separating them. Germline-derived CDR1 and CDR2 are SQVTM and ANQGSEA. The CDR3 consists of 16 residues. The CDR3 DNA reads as TGCAGCGTCCGCCTAGCTGGGCTCCCCATGAACACTGAAGCTTTCTTT. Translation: CSVRLAGLPMNTEAFF.

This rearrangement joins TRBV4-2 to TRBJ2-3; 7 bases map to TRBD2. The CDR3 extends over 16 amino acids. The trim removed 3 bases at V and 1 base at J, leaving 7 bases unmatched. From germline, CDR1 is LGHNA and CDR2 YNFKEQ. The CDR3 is CASSHTRRGGTDTQYF. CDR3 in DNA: TGTGCCAGCAGCCACACACGACGGGGGGGCACAGATACGCAGTATTTT.

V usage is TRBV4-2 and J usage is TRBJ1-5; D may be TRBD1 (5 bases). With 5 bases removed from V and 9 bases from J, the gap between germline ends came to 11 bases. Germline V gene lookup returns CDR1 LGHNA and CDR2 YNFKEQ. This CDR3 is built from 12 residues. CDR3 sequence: CASSMGPGPQHF. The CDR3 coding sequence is TGTGCCAGCAGCATGGGGCCGGGGCCCCAGCATTTT.

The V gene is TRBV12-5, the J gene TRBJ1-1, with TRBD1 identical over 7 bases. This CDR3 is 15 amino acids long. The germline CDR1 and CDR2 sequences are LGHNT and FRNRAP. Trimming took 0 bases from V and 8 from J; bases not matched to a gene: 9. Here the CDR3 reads CASGLVSGQILEAFF. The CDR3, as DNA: TGTGCTAGTGGTTTGGTATCGGGACAGATTCTCGAAGCTTTCTTT.

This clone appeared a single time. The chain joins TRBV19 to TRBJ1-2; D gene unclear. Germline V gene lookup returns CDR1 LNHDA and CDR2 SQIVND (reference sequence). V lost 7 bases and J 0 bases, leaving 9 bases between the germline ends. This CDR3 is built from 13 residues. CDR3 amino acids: CASKARPNYGYTF. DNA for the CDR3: TGTGCCAGTAAAGCCAGGCCTAACTATGGCTACACCTTC.